This T cell receptor (beta chain) was recovered during a study of cytomegalovirus exposure and HLA in healthy donors. Study summary: The 95 to 150 validation repertoires, a later analysis reported, used the same platform as the approximately 670 first-cohort repertoires. Regarding the study as a whole: In vitro assays verified that three CMV-associated chains recognized CMV antigens specifically. The study designated 150 or so TCR beta chains cytomegalovirus-associated.

Concerning this clone: The antigen remains unidentified.

This CDR3 contains 14 residues. Per germline, CDR1 SGHAT and CDR2 FQNNGV. V was pared by 5 bases and J by 5 bases, with 8 bases of the junction left unmatched. The validation cohort, a group of 120 subjects, included the donors and was separate from the approximately 650-subject first cohort. Clones were sequenced by immunoSEQ multiplex PCR, and TCRdb holds only the in-frame ones, with some missing. The sample lists 120,000 to 150,000 clones, around nine tenths occurring once. The TCR originated in a woman younger than 30 in good health and CMV-seropositive. The material sequenced was PBMCs. The chain links TRBV11-2 to TRBJ2-5, with 7 positions matching TRBD1. This chain's CDR3 is CASSLSTGSETQYF. The DNA for the CDR3 is TGTGCCAGCAGCCTGTCGACAGGGTCGGAGACCCAGTACTTC.